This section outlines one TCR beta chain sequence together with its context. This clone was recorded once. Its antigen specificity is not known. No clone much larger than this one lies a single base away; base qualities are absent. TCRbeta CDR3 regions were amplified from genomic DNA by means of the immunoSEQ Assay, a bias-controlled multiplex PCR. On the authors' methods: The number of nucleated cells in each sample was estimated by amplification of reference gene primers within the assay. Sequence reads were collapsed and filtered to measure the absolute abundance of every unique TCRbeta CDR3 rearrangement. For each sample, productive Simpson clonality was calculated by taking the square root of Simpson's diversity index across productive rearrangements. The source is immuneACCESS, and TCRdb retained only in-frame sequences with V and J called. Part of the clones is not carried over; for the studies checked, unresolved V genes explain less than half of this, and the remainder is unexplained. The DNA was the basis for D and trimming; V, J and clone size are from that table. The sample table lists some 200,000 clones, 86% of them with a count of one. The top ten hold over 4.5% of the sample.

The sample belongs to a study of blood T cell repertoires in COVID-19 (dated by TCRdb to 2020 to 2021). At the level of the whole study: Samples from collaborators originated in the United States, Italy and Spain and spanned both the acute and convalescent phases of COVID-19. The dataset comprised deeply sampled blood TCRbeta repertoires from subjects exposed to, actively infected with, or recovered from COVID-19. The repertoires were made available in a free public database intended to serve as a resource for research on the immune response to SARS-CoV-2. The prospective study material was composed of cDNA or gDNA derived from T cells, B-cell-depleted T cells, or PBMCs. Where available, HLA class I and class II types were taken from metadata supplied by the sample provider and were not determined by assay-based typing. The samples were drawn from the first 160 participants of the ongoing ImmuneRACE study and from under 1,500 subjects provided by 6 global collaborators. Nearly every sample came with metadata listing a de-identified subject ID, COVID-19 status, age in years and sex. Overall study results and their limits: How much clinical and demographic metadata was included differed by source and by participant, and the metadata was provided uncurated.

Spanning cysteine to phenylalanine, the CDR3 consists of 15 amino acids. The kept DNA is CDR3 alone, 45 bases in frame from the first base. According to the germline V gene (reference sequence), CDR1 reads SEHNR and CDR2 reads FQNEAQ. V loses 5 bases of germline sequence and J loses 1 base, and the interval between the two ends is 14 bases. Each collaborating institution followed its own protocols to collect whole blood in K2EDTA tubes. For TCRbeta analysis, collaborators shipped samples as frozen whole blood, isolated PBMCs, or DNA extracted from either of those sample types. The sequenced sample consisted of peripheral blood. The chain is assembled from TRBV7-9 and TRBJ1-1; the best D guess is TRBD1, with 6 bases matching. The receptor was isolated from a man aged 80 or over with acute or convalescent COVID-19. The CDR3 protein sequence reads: CASSNRTARNTEAFF. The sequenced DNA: TGTGCCAGCAGCAACCGGACAGCGAGGAACACTGAAGCTTTCTTT.